This paragraph covers one TCR beta chain sequence. Its antigen is not known. Clones were sequenced by immunoSEQ multiplex PCR, and TCRdb holds only the in-frame ones, with some missing. This repertoire shows some 2.1 million clones, 95% found once; its top ten account for more than 0.1%. These data belong to a study of shared clonotypes between healthy human individuals. The wider study: CD4 naive and CD4 memory each took three plates per donor, while CD8 naive took two and CD8 memory one.

The study's findings and limits: Non-shared clonotypes showed lower generation probabilities than clonotypes common to all four donors. Sequencing depth was predicted to influence how clonotypes are shared among donors. Naive subsets generally had larger estimated richness than memory subsets.

CDR1 and CDR2 (germline): MDHEN, SYDVKM. V lost 6 bases to trimming and J lost 0 bases, with 15 bases between them. CDR3 size: 15 residues. This rearrangement joins TRBV28 to TRBJ2-7, with D tentatively TRBD2 (6 bases). What was sequenced was naive CD4+ T cells sorted from blood. Sample subset: CD45RA+ positively selected. The clonotype comes from a young man in good health. The CDR3 here is CASSAEGTGSYEQYF. The CDR3 region has the DNA TGTGCCAGCAGCGCGGAGGGGACCGGCTCCTACGAGCAGTACTTC.